This T cell receptor (beta chain) was recorded in a study of cytomegalovirus exposure and HLA in healthy donors (dated by TCRdb to 2016 to 2017). At the level of the whole study: According to an earlier analysis of 587 of the donors, about 179 million T cells yielded 117 million unique TCR beta sequences and more than 250 Gb of sequence data. Because of strong linkage in the cohort, 5 or 6 DR-DQ haplotypes were treated as single units for association and clustering. Among the roughly 380 genotyped donors, approximately 82% belonged to the genetic ancestry cluster associated with self-reported Caucasian donors. The study was designed to test whether signatures of past pathogen exposure could be identified by cataloging public T cell receptors. All discovery cohort repertoires had been generated on a single sequencing platform. Typing coverage varied by locus: roughly 620-640 donors for A, B, C, DRB1 and DQB1; roughly 510 for DQA1; 600 to 610 for DPA1; approximately 490 for DPB1. Across 300 to 500 genotyped donors of the cohort, an average of roughly 250,000 unique TCR beta nucleotide sequences per donor were sequenced, and approximately 17% of those sequences were non-productive. To decide whether each TCR beta V gene segment behaved as functional or pseudogenic, an earlier analysis of some 580 of the donors relied on high-throughput TCR beta sequencing. Using immunosequencing, the study profiled T cell repertoires from 640 or so subjects and related those repertoires to cytomegalovirus serostatus. Donor age, sex, ethnicity and CMV serostatus were collected together with the repertoire data. A later genetic analysis took genome-wide SNP genotypes for about 65% of the roughly 670 donors and used that subset as a discovery cohort. An early release covering approximately 600 HLA-typed donors comprised about 290 gigabases of sequencing data and around 86 million unique TCR sequences. To study patterns of TCR occurrence, a later analysis re-analyzed previously published TCR beta repertoires from just over 650 donors and added high-resolution HLA genotyping. Class I and class II HLA loci were covered by the typing at four-digit resolution. In the later analysis, no new phenotypic data were used to find candidate immune exposures; instead, reliance was placed on TCR beta sequences and their occurrence across donors. The study combined high-throughput TCR immunosequencing, statistical association of individual TCRs with disease status, and machine learning to predict cytomegalovirus infection status. In addition to the first cohort of 666 subjects, a separate validation cohort of 130 or so different subjects was used.

Study-wide conclusions, independent of this receptor: While some public TCRs were present in many individuals, most TCR sequences turned up only very rarely across donors. Strong co-occurrence of HLA alleles, especially DR and DQ, made assigning TCR associations to individual alleles difficult. A later analysis found that HLA-associated TCR beta chains were more clonally expanded and had lower generation probabilities than equally common non-associated chains. In vitro tests confirmed that a few of the cytomegalovirus-associated TCR beta chains recognize cytomegalovirus antigens. Because counts were too low, about 18 rarely observed V segments, including chromosome 9 orphons, were excluded from the earlier analysis of roughly 580 of the donors. In both the original and validation cohorts, the classifier was reported to diagnose cytomegalovirus status with high specificity and sensitivity. Linkage disequilibrium might explain the correlated functional status among segregating V segments, but an unknown experimental factor could not be ruled out. A further reported finding was that TCR beta sequences accurately predicted the HLA-A and HLA-B alleles for most subjects in the first cohort. The 87-base-pair reads could not distinguish some IMGT-functional V segments, including TRBV6-2 and TRBV6-3, so those segments were excluded. Because HLA typing was missing for some donors at each locus, association tests included only the typed subset. Only TCR beta chains were sequenced in this cohort, and the absence of alpha or paired-chain data limited detectable features. According to the authors, the approach could potentially be generalized to other disease states and immunological phenotypes. In an earlier analysis of a few hundred of the donors, most TCR beta V segments were observed in productive rearrangements about 90% or about 30% of the time, broadly matching IMGT annotations. Presence/absence analyses assumed roughly uniform sequencing depth across donors, an assumption that may not hold. The study gave a list of 150 to 200 TCR beta chains associated with cytomegalovirus. According to a later analysis, parvovirus B19, influenza, CMV and Epstein-Barr virus appeared linked to several top co-occurrence clusters. According to a later analysis, most CMV-associated TCR beta chains appeared to be HLA-restricted, and the HLA associations seemed to be driven largely by CMV exposure. In a later genetic analysis, a missense DCLRE1C variant was associated with V-gene and J-gene trimming of TCR beta chains, and the association was replicated in an independent cohort. At a false discovery rate of 0.05, a later analysis linked 16,951 TCR beta sequences to specific HLA alleles. In a later analysis, the rate of TCR association differed among HLA loci, with DRB1 alleles having the most associated TCRs and HLA-C alleles having the fewest. The sequencing pipeline was judged likely to have produced a cluster of highly shared sequence variants as a technical artifact. Compared with the roughly 670-donor mean, donors in an Asian-associated ancestry cluster had fewer N-insertions in productive TCRs, according to a later genetic analysis. CMV serostatus was the only immune exposure information available for the cohort.

The cohort consisted of 600 to 700 healthy bone marrow donors. Cohort members were all nominally healthy when sampled, although unrecorded immune exposures were likely present. The donor tested CMV seronegative and was one of the 352 seronegative cohort members. Each donor provided a peripheral blood sample, and peripheral blood mononuclear cells were used for TCR beta sequencing. The Qiagen DNeasy Blood Extraction Kit was used to extract genomic DNA from the blood cell samples. The library was obtained by the immunoSEQ multiplex PCR assay. For the multiplex PCR, a mixture combining 60 forward primers for TCR Vbeta segments and 13 reverse primers for TCR Jbeta segments was used. Amplification of the CDR3 region of rearranged TCR beta genes was performed with a multiplex PCR assay on genomic DNA. On the Illumina HiSeq System, the amplified TCR beta libraries were sequenced as 87-base-pair reads. For the original study's pipeline: In a later analysis, around 80 million unique TCR beta chains were counted across the approximately 620 repertoires, and approximately 9.9 million of these chains were shared by at least two donors. Raw reads were error-corrected and collapsed into unique sequences by a nearest-neighbor algorithm in which closely related sequences were merged to remove PCR and sequencing errors. Alignment of CDR3 sequences to IMGT reference sequences was used to assign V, D and J gene segments. For a sequence to be retained, a match of at least six nucleotides was required to both a V gene segment and a J gene segment. A rearrangement counted as productive if the CDR3 had no stop codons and remained in frame with V and J, and every other rearrangement counted as non-productive. CDR3 was defined by IMGT convention, running from the second conserved V-encoded cysteine to the conserved J-encoded phenylalanine. The earlier analysis of 500 to 750 of the donors excluded any sequence lacking an unambiguous match to a single V gene segment. In an earlier analysis of several hundred of the donors, a V segment was called functional when productive rearrangements were above 56.7%, and segregating when the standard deviation between donors exceeded 5%. A statistical classification framework was developed to diagnose cytomegalovirus status using the catalog of TCR beta chain sequences. In a later analysis, TCR nucleotide sequences were compared against IMGT/GENE-DB human TR gene sequences so that V and J genes could be assigned. Using the TCRdist pipeline, a later analysis assigned CDR3 sequences along with most-parsimonious VDJ recombination scenarios. A later analysis defined each TCR beta chain by its CDR3 amino acid sequence plus V-gene family, and excluded reads lacking a unique V-gene family. A later analysis removed 592 highly shared, low-generation-probability nucleotide sequences to deal with suspected cross-contamination and a sequencing artifact. A later analysis calculated a clonal expansion index for each public chain from normalized within-repertoire ranks of inferred template counts. Generation probabilities in a later analysis came from a VDJ recombination model fitted to out-of-frame rearrangements, and those results were checked against IGoR. In a later analysis, hypergeometric tests were used to score TCR-TCR, TCR-HLA and TCR-CMV co-occurrence, with a repertoire-size bias correction applied to TCR pairs. To estimate false discovery rates, a later analysis permuted the HLA or CMV assignments 20 times. In a later analysis, co-occurring TCRs were grouped with DBSCAN, and TCRdist sequence similarity was added when clustering was performed within HLA-allele-positive subsets. For co-occurrence clustering, repertoires with fewer than 30,000 or more than 120,000 public chains were excluded, along with five repertoires with anomalous nucleotide sharing. TCRdb's version of the immuneACCESS table is confined to in-frame rearrangements and falls short of the full clone set. An unresolved V gene accounts for under half of the shortfall where checked; the remainder is of unknown origin. From that table come the V and J calls and clone size; the DNA was used to work out D and trimming. This sample has approximately 100,000 clones in its table, and roughly 78% of those were observed once. 3.1% of the sample belongs to the ten largest clones.

Germline trimming: 7 bases from V, 8 bases from J; junction bases outside gene matches: 14. CDR1 LNHDA and CDR2 SQIVND are derived from the germline V gene (reference sequence). Reading from cysteine to phenylalanine, the CDR3 counts 17 amino acids. Kept here is only the CDR3 DNA, which spans 51 bases and is read in frame from base 1. This clone was counted only a few times. This receptor's antigen is unknown. Base-call qualities are not available, and no considerably larger clone is one nucleotide away. The chain uses TRBV19 and TRBJ1-4, with 12 central nucleotides matching TRBD1. The source material was PBMCs. The source of this sequence is a woman aged 40 to 50 in good health and CMV-seronegative. The CDR3 corresponds to CASTIPLRDRGQEKLFF. The nucleotide sequence reads TGTGCCAGTACCATCCCCCTCCGGGACAGGGGGCAAGAAAAACTGTTTTTT.